This paragraph reports one T cell receptor (beta chain). The antigen remains unidentified. Libraries were prepared by immunoSEQ multiplex PCR; TCRdb keeps only in-frame clonotypes and omits some of them. In the table there are 150,000 to 200,000 clones, 70% to 90% of which are singletons. Second-dose intervals of approximately 4 or approximately 12 weeks were pooled. This sample is drawn from a study of T cell responses to AZD1222 COVID-19 vaccine. Study results and caveats: Distributed over spike, vaccine-associated CD4 TCRs predominated at 160-218 and 743-854. Reportedly, nearly half the spike-specific TCRs target unmutated variant regions.

The CDR3 runs 13 residues. Germline values: CDR1 SGHVS, CDR2 FQNEAQ. Trimming pared 1 base from V and 4 bases from J, leaving 7 bases between. The material sequenced was peripheral blood, taken 28 days after the second AZD1222 dose. This chain joins TRBV7-8 and TRBJ1-1; D gene uncertain. The source of this sequence is an adult who received the AZD1222 COVID-19 vaccine. The CDR3 DNA reads TGTGCCAGCAGCTTAGGAGGGTCCACTGAAGCTTTCTTT. As protein: CASSLGGSTEAFF.